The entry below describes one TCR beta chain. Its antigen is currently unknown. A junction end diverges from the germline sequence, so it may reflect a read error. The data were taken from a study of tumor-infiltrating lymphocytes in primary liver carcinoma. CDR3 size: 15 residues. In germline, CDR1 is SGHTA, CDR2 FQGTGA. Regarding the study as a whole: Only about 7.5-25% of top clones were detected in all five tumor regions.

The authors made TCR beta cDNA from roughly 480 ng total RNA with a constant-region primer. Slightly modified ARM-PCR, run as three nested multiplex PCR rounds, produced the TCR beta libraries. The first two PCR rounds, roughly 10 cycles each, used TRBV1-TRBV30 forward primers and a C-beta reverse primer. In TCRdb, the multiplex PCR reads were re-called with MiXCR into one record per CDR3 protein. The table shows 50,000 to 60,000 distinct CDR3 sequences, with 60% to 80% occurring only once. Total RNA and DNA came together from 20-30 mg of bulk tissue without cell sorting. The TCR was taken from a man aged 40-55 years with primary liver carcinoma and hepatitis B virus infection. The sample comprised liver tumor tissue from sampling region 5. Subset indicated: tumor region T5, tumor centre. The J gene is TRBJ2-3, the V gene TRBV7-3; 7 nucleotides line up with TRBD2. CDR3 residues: CVSSSLGGEGDTQYF. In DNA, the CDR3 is TGCGTCAGCAGCTCCCTGGGGGGGGAGGGAGATACGCAGTATTTT.